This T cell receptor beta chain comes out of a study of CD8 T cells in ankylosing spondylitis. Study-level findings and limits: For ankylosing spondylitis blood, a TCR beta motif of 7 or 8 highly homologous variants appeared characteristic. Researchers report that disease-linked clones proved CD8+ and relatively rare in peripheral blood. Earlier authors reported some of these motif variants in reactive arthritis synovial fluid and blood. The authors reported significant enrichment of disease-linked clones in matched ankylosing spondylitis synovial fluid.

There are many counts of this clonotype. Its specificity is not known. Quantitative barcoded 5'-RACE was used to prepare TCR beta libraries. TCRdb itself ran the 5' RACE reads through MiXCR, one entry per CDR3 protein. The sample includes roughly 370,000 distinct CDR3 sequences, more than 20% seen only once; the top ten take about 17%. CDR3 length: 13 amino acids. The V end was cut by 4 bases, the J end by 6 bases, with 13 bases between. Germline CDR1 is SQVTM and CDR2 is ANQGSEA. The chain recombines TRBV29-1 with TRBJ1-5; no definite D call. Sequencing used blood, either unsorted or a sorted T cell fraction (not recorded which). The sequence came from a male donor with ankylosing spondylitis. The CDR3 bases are TGCAGCGTTGCCACGGGTATGGGTCAGCCCCAGCATTTT. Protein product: CSVATGMGQPQHF.